Below, 25 T cell receptor beta chains from the same sample are listed, as sequenced in a study of blood T cell repertoires in COVID-19. The data were produced by immunoSEQ multiplex PCR, yet TCRdb's version contains in-frame clones alone and is incomplete. The table has 450,000 or so clones, approximately 89% seen once. Sequencing was carried out using peripheral blood. Receptors originate from a woman between 40 and 50 years old with COVID-19, enrolled during active disease.

The chain joins TRBV19 to TRBJ1-1, with a weak D call TRBD1 (5 bases). With 1 base removed from V and 4 bases from J, the gap between germline ends came to 16 bases. The germline V gene has CDR1 LNHDA and CDR2 SQIVND (reference sequence). CDR3 length: 16 residues. The CDR3 sequence: CASSIVTGGGTTEAFF. CDR3 in DNA: TGTGCCAGTAGTATAGTCACGGGGGGAGGGACCACTGAAGCTTTCTTT.

The chain couples TRBV5-1 to TRBJ1-2; 10 nucleotides align to TRBD1. Germline CDR1 is SGHRS and CDR2 is YFSETQ. This CDR3 is built from 15 residues. The V gene end was trimmed by 2 bases and the J gene end by 4 bases; junction bases not matched to a gene: 5. The CDR3 DNA reads TGCGCCAGCAGCTTAGGGGACAGGGGCCGCTATGGCTACACCTTC. Encoded protein: CASSLGDRGRYGYTF.

J is TRBJ2-5 and V is TRBV29-1; weak D call: TRBD2 (6 bases). Germline values: CDR1 SQVTM, CDR2 ANQGSEA. The ends were cut back, 6 bases at V and 1 base at J, with 15 bases in the middle. The CDR3 has 14 residues. CDR3 loop: CSVGGGLRQETQYF. CDR3 bases: TGCAGCGTGGGTGGGGGACTCCGCCAAGAGACCCAGTACTTC.

The CDR3 here is CASSPTGGSNQPQHF. The CDR3 coding sequence is TGTGCCAGCAGTCCGACAGGAGGTAGCAATCAGCCCCAGCATTTT. The V gene is TRBV2, the J gene TRBJ1-5; weak D call: TRBD1 (6 bases). This CDR3 has 15 residues. V was cut by 5 bases and J by 0 bases, with 11 bases left in between. The germline V gene has CDR1 SNHLY and CDR2 FYNNEI.

Written as DNA, the CDR3 is TGTGCCAGCAGTTTTGGTCTCTTGGGGGGGGCATGGTCCTACAATGAGCAGTTCTTC. Protein product: CASSFGLLGGAWSYNEQFF. The V gene is TRBV27, the J gene TRBJ2-1; D is perhaps TRBD2 (7 bases). V was clipped by 3 bases and J by 1 base, with 22 bases between them. This CDR3 is 19 amino acids long. Germline CDR1 and CDR2: MNHEY and SMNVEV (reference sequence).

This chain joins TRBV28 and TRBJ1-2; D possibly corresponds to TRBD1 (5 bases). From germline, CDR1 is MDHEN and CDR2 SYDVKM. The CDR3 extends over 15 amino acids. Trimming took 10 bases from V and 4 from J, leaving 22 bases between them. The DNA for the CDR3 is TGTGCCACCAAGAAATTGCCAGGGCAGATCTATGGCTACACCTTC. Encoded protein: CATKKLPGQIYGYTF.

Worth noting for this clone: A read error may produce the germline difference seen at one junction end. J is TRBJ1-1 and V is TRBV29-1; 11 nucleotides align to TRBD1. The CDR3 has 14 amino acids. Germline-derived CDR1 and CDR2 are SQVTM and ANQGSEA. DNA for the CDR3: TGCAGCTCAAGGACAGGGGGCGTGAACTCTGAAGCTTTCTTT. It codes for CSSRTGGVNSEAFF.

The rearrangement links TRBV19 to TRBJ1-2, with TRBD1 identical over 7 bases. The CDR3 extends over 13 amino acids. The germline gives CDR1 LNHDA, CDR2 SQIVND (reference sequence). The ends lost 6 bases at V and 4 bases at J; junction bases unmatched: 5. CDR3 protein: CASRGDRSYGYTF. The CDR3 nucleotides read TGTGCCAGTAGGGGGGACAGATCCTATGGCTACACCTTC.

V is TRBV28 and J is TRBJ1-2; TRBD1 matches at 10 bases. Germline V gene sequence: CDR1 MDHEN, CDR2 SYDVKM. The CDR3 spans 14 residues. The J segment lost 4 bases and the V segment lost 6 bases, leaving 5 bases of the junction unmatched. Here the CDR3 DNA reads TGTGCCAGCAGCGGGACAGGGGATATCTATGGCTACACCTTC. Translated: CASSGTGDIYGYTF.

The chain uses TRBV2 and TRBJ2-5; weak D call: TRBD2 (6 bases). Germline CDR1 is SNHLY and CDR2 is FYNNEI. This CDR3 spans 14 amino acids. Trimming left V 7 bases short and J 4 bases short, with 16 bases between. The CDR3 protein is CASTMEGMGETQYF. CDR3 nucleotides: TGTGCCAGCACGATGGAGGGGATGGGAGAGACCCAGTACTTC.

J is TRBJ1-1 and V is TRBV30, with 7 bases identical to TRBD1. Germline trimming cut 0 bases from V and 5 bases from J; bases unmatched to any gene: 6. The CDR3 covers 14 residues. The germline gives CDR1 GTSNPN, CDR2 SVGIG (reference sequence). CDR3 protein: CAWSVGAGGTEAFF. The DNA of the CDR3 is TGTGCCTGGAGTGTTGGGGCAGGGGGGACTGAAGCTTTCTTT.

Points on this clone: The junction and the germline gene differ at one end; a read error may be behind it. The J gene is TRBJ1-1, the V gene TRBV15; 8 bases fit TRBD1. Per germline, CDR1 LNHNV and CDR2 YYDKDF (reference sequence). The CDR3 is 18 amino acids. DNA of the CDR3: TGTCCCACCAGCAGATTTGGGGGGGCAGGGGGCGTAAACACTGAAGCTTTCTTT. Its translation is CPTSRFGGAGGVNTEAFF.

CDR3 bases: TGTGCCAGCAGCGGGACAGCTGGAAATCATCAGCCCCAGCATTTT. Translating it yields CASSGTAGNHQPQHF. The chain employs TRBV2 and TRBJ1-5, with 7 positions matching TRBD1. The CDR3 covers 15 residues. J was trimmed by 5 bases and V by 6 bases; bases with no gene match: 10. The germline CDR1 and CDR2 sequences are SNHLY and FYNNEI.

The chain carries TRBV7-9 and TRBJ1-4, with 9 bases fitting TRBD1. Trimming at V came to 5 bases and at J to 5 bases, leaving 9 bases not matched to a gene. The V gene's germline CDR1 is SEHNR and CDR2 FQNEAQ (reference sequence). The CDR3 is 16 amino acids. This CDR3 reads CASSAPLTGGNEKLFF. The DNA of the CDR3 is TGTGCCAGCAGCGCTCCCCTGACAGGGGGAAATGAAAAACTGTTTTTT.

The gene calls are TRBV20-1 and TRBJ1-5, with TRBD1 matching 7 bases. This CDR3 region has 13 residues. J gave up 7 bases and V 3 bases, and 6 bases lay outside the gene matches. Germline V gene lookup returns CDR1 DFQATT and CDR2 SNEGSKA (reference sequence). The CDR3 is CSASIQGGQPQHF. The CDR3 bases are TGCAGTGCTAGTATCCAGGGGGGACAGCCCCAGCATTTT.

The chain uses TRBV7-2 and TRBJ1-1; no clear D gene. Trimming took 9 bases from V and 1 from J, leaving 18 bases between them. Germline assignment: CDR1 SGHTA and CDR2 FQGNSA. The CDR3 loop spans 15 amino acids. The CDR3 DNA reads as TGTGCCAGTAACGAAAGGCTCGCGGGGAACACTGAAGCTTTCTTT. Its protein is CASNERLAGNTEAFF.

This clone was recorded once. The chain combines TRBV6-1 with TRBJ2-7; tentative D call: TRBD1 (6 bases). Looked up from germline, CDR1 is MNHNS and CDR2 is SASEGT. This CDR3 region has 16 residues. V dropped 2 bases and J dropped 3 bases, with 17 bases sitting between them. CDR3 sequence: CASSESSGTLFYEQYF. Written as DNA, the CDR3 is TGTGCCAGCAGTGAAAGCTCCGGGACACTCTTCTACGAGCAGTACTTC.

V gene TRBV6-1 combines with J gene TRBJ2-1; possibly TRBD2 for D (5 bases). V lost 5 bases to trimming and J lost 10 bases, with 21 bases between them. CDR3 length: 15 residues. Germline values: CDR1 MNHNS, CDR2 SASEGT. Here the CDR3 reads CASSPAGPRKIEQFF. For the CDR3, the DNA is TGTGCCAGCAGTCCCGCGGGTCCTAGGAAGATAGAGCAGTTCTTC.

The sample holds many counts of this clone. Other DNA sequences in this sample translate to the same CDR3. The chain uses TRBV19 and TRBJ2-3; 9 bases are a match to TRBD2. Germline V gene sequence: CDR1 LNHDA, CDR2 SQIVND (reference sequence). J gave up 2 bases and V 3 bases, and 3 bases lay outside the gene matches. The CDR3 is 15 residues long. CDR3 residues: CASSILAGPTDTQYF. The CDR3 region has the DNA TGTGCCAGTAGTATTCTAGCGGGGCCCACAGATACGCAGTATTTT.

CDR3: CSASLAGGGETQYF. In DNA form, the CDR3 reads TGCAGTGCTAGTCTCGCGGGAGGGGGGGAGACCCAGTACTTC. The genes are TRBV20-1 and TRBJ2-5; TRBD2 matches 9 bases. Germline-derived CDR1 and CDR2 are DFQATT and SNEGSKA (reference sequence). Trimming cost V 3 bases and J 5 bases; bases outside gene matches: 7. This CDR3 is 14 amino acids long.

The chain carries TRBV2 and TRBJ2-3; the match to TRBD2 covers 7 bases. From germline, CDR1 is SNHLY and CDR2 FYNNEI. CDR3 length: 13 amino acids. V lost 7 bases to trimming and J lost 1 base; unmatched junction nucleotides: 2. CDR3 sequence: CASKAGGTDTQYF. CDR3 DNA: TGTGCCAGCAAGGCGGGGGGCACAGATACGCAGTATTTT. Combining the CDR3 with reference TRBV2 and TRBJ2-3 gives the whole variable domain EPEVTQTPSHQVTQMGQEVILRCVPISNHLYFYWYRQILGQKVEFLVSFYNNEISEKSEIFDDQFSVERPDGSNFTLKIRSTKLEDSAMYFCASKAGGTDTQYFGPGTRLTVL.

This chain connects TRBV11-2 to TRBJ2-4, with D uncertain. The CDR3 totals 15 residues. Germline CDR1 SGHAT, CDR2 FQNNGV. Between the trimmed V and J ends, which lost 3 bases and 2 bases, there was a span of 11 bases. The CDR3 region has the DNA TGTGCCAGCAGCTTCCCACCCGGGTCCAAAAACATTCAGTACTTC. It specifies CASSFPPGSKNIQYF.

The chain is built from TRBV12-3 or TRBV12-4 and TRBJ1-5; D call uncertain. This CDR3 region has 12 residues. The germline V and J ends were trimmed by 7 bases and 11 bases, with 15 bases remaining between them. In DNA form, the CDR3 reads TGTGCCAGCACGACCGGGGTGGCGACCCAGCATTTT. It encodes CASTTGVATQHF.

Written as DNA, the CDR3 is TGTGCCACTCCACCCCCCACATCCGGGAGAAGGGACGGGGAGCTGTTTTTT. Residues: CATPPPTSGRRDGELFF. The rearrangement links TRBV7-8 to TRBJ2-2, with D maybe TRBD2 (6 bases). V dropped 10 bases and J dropped 7 bases, with 28 bases sitting between them. Germline loops: CDR1 SGHVS, CDR2 FQNEAQ. The CDR3 sequence is 17 residues long.

The chain is built from TRBV27 and TRBJ2-7; TRBD1 matches at 8 bases. CDR1 is MNHEY and CDR2 is SMNVEV in the germline V gene (reference sequence). The CDR3 loop spans 15 amino acids. V was clipped by 5 bases and J by 3 bases; unmatched bases: 9. The CDR3 loop is CASSPTPGGGYEQYF. For the CDR3, the DNA is TGTGCCAGCAGTCCTACACCAGGGGGCGGCTACGAGCAGTACTTC.